Each of the 24 T cell receptor beta chains below was sequenced from the same sample in a study of T cells in Graves' hyperthyroidism and ophthalmopathy. RNA transcripts were the template for amplifying TCR beta CDR3 regions. Primed by the HTBI set, a first-round RT-PCR was run on the TCR CDR3. Via MiXCR, TCRdb re-called the multiplex PCR reads, giving one row per CDR3 protein. The table shows fewer than 550,000 distinct CDR3 sequences, with approximately 24% occurring only once. Sequencing was done on a sample of blood. These receptors originate from a woman in her 30s with Graves' ophthalmopathy.

This clonotype appeared many times. The chain links TRBV6-5 to TRBJ2-3; tentative D call: TRBD1 (5 bases). The germline CDR1 and CDR2 sequences are MNHEY and SVGAGI. The CDR3 is 15 residues long. Trimming removed 2 bases at V and 2 bases at J, with 11 bases between. The CDR3 DNA is TGTGCCAGCAGTTACGGGGCAGGGAACACAGATACGCAGTATTTT. Residues: CASSYGAGNTDTQYF.

This clonotype was picked up a small number of times. The J gene is TRBJ1-5, the V gene TRBV5-1, with a possible D match to TRBD1 (5 bases). Trimming took off 2 bases at V and 4 bases at J, with 13 bases between the two ends. The germline gives CDR1 SGHRS, CDR2 YFSETQ. The CDR3 runs 15 residues. The CDR3 DNA reads as TGCGCCAGCAGCTTTAGCGGGGGACGGAATCAGCCCCAGCATTTT. Amino acid sequence: CASSFSGGRNQPQHF. Combining the CDR3 with reference TRBV5-1 and TRBJ1-5 gives the whole variable domain KAGVTQTPRYLIKTRGQQVTLSCSPISGHRSVSWYQQTPGQGLQFLFEYFSETQRNKGNFPGRFSGRQFSNSRSEMNVSTLELGDSALYLCASSFSGGRNQPQHFGDGTRLSIL.

This clonotype was picked up a small number of times. The V gene is TRBV30, the J gene TRBJ1-1; possible D gene TRBD1, 6 bases. The germline V and J ends were trimmed by 1 base and 3 bases, with 12 bases remaining between them. Per the germline V gene, CDR1 is GTSNPN and CDR2 is SVGIG (reference sequence). The CDR3 extends over 14 amino acids. As DNA, the CDR3 is TGTGCCTGGAGTGAGGGGGGAGGGGACACTGAAGCTTTCTTT. Translated, it gives CAWSEGGGDTEAFF. The variable domain in full, completed from reference TRBV30 and TRBJ1-1, reads SQTIHQWPATLVQPVGSPLSLECTVEGTSNPNLYWYRQAAGRGLQLLFYSVGIGQISSEVPQNLSASRPQDRQFILSSKKLLLSDSGFYLCAWSEGGGDTEAFFGQGTRLTVV.

In this sample, this clonotype turned up many times. The chain links TRBV29-1 to TRBJ1-1; the D gene is possibly TRBD1 (5 bases). This CDR3 spans 16 amino acids. V was cut by 1 base and J by 2 bases, with 17 bases left in between. Per the germline V gene, CDR1 is SQVTM and CDR2 is ANQGSEA. DNA of the CDR3: TGCAGCGTTGAAGGAGACTTGTGGCAGGGTAACACTGAAGCTTTCTTT. Its protein product is CSVEGDLWQGNTEAFF.

This clonotype appeared a few times. The genes are TRBV12-3 or TRBV12-4 and TRBJ2-6; D call uncertain. V shed 7 bases and J shed 3 bases, with 16 bases lying between them. CDR3 size: 16 residues. CDR3 bases: TGTGCCAGCACCCCCGCCCGAGCGATTGGGGCCAACGTCCTGACTTTC. It translates to CASTPARAIGANVLTF.

At least ten counts were recorded for this clonotype. The V gene is TRBV20-1, the J gene TRBJ2-5, with 15 bases fitting TRBD2. The CDR3 loop spans 16 amino acids. The junction had 10 bases not matched to a gene; V was cut back by 6 bases and J by 5 bases. The germline V gene has CDR1 DFQATT and CDR2 SNEGSKA (reference sequence). CDR3 in DNA: TGCAGTGCCCCTCGGACTAGCGGGGGGGTTTGGGAGACCCAGTACTTC. Its protein is CSAPRTSGGVWETQYF.

Ten or more counts support this clonotype. This sequence joins TRBV28 and TRBJ2-2; the match to TRBD2 covers 8 bases. The CDR3 runs 15 residues. Trimming at V came to 2 bases and at J to 3 bases, leaving 2 bases not matched to a gene. The germline gives CDR1 MDHEN, CDR2 SYDVKM. CDR3: CASSLERGYTGELFF. In nucleotides, the CDR3 is TGTGCCAGCAGTTTAGAGCGGGGGTACACCGGGGAGCTGTTTTTT.

Ten or more counts support this clonotype. J is TRBJ2-7 and V is TRBV7-9; D assignment may be TRBD1 or TRBD2 (5 bases each). Germline CDR1 SEHNR, CDR2 FQNEAQ (reference sequence). V was pared by 5 bases and J by 10 bases, with 12 bases between. The CDR3 is 11 residues long. The CDR3 coding sequence is TGTGCCAGCAGCGGGGTGGGGGTTCAGTACTTC. It is translated as CASSGVGVQYF.

The V call is TRBV29-1, the J call TRBJ2-7; unclear D gene. The germline gives CDR1 SQVTM, CDR2 ANQGSEA. Trimming took 0 bases from V and 2 from J, leaving 14 bases between them. This CDR3 spans 15 amino acids. The CDR3 loop is CSVEDQNQSTYEQYF. The CDR3 DNA reads as TGCAGCGTTGAAGATCAGAACCAATCCACCTACGAGCAGTACTTC.

This clonotype was seen a single time. Possible read error: a much larger clone is one base away. The chain recombines TRBV7-9 with TRBJ2-2; D may match TRBD1 or TRBD2 (5 bases each). The ends were cut back, 6 bases at V and 4 bases at J, with 9 bases in the middle. Germline values: CDR1 SEHNR, CDR2 FQNEAQ (reference sequence). The CDR3 length is 13 residues. The CDR3 nucleotides are TGTGCCAGCAGTATAGGGACCACCGGGGAGCTGTTTTTT. Translated, it gives CASSIGTTGELFF.

The chain links TRBV2 to TRBJ2-4; 9 bases are a match to TRBD1. Trimming at V came to 8 bases and at J to 6 bases, leaving 17 bases not matched to a gene. CDR1 SNHLY and CDR2 FYNNEI come from the germline V gene. The CDR3 sequence is 17 residues long. Here the CDR3 DNA reads TGTGCCAGCCGGGACAGGGTTTATTTGGGACAAAGAAACATTCAGTACTTC. As protein: CASRDRVYLGQRNIQYF.

The chain couples TRBV28 to TRBJ2-7; D unclear. Between the trimmed V and J ends, which lost 3 bases and 2 bases, there was a span of 11 bases. This CDR3 is built from 14 residues. Germline V CDR1 and CDR2: MDHEN, SYDVKM. DNA for the CDR3: TGTGCCAGCAGTTTTCGCCTTAATCCCTACGAGCAGTACTTC. It yields the protein CASSFRLNPYEQYF.

The chain joins TRBV12-3 or TRBV12-4 to TRBJ2-6, with D maybe TRBD1 (6 bases). CDR3 size: 15 residues. Trimming stripped 4 bases from V and 2 bases from J, with 9 bases between. In DNA form, the CDR3 reads TGTGCCAGCAGTTCCCGGACAGCTGGGGCCAACGTCCTGACTTTC. This translates into CASSSRTAGANVLTF.

There are many counts of this clonotype. This rearrangement joins TRBV10-3 to TRBJ2-7, with 8 positions matching TRBD2. After removal of 0 bases from V and 0 bases from J, the junction contained 1 base not matched to a gene. Germline CDR1 and CDR2: ENHRY and SYGVKD. There are 15 residues in the CDR3. DNA of the CDR3: TGTGCCATCAGTGAGTCTAGCGGGGTCTCCTACGAGCAGTACTTC. Translation gives CAISESSGVSYEQYF.

This clonotype has ten or more counts. The V and J genes are TRBV6-1 and TRBJ2-2, with a possible D match to TRBD2 (6 bases). This CDR3 region has 15 residues. V was cut by 5 bases and J by 3 bases, with 13 bases left in between. Germline-derived CDR1 and CDR2 are MNHNS and SASEGT. The CDR3 sequence: CASSKNGGDTGELFF. CDR3 in DNA: TGTGCCAGCAGTAAAAACGGAGGGGACACCGGGGAGCTGTTTTTT.

In its sample, this clonotype was seen a few times. V gene TRBV9 combines with J gene TRBJ2-2; no clear D. This CDR3 is built from 14 residues. Germline CDR1 reads SGDLS; CDR2 reads YYNGEE. The V and J ends lost 1 base and 6 bases respectively, with 10 bases between them. As DNA, the CDR3 is TGTGCCAGCAGCGTAAAGAAAGGGCCCGGGGAGCTGTTTTTT. The encoded protein is CASSVKKGPGELFF.

This clonotype was observed at least ten times. This chain connects TRBV28 to TRBJ1-3; D possibly corresponds to TRBD1 (5 bases). Germline-derived CDR1 and CDR2 are MDHEN and SYDVKM. Trimming stripped 1 base from V and 6 bases from J, with 10 bases between. The CDR3 length is 14 residues. CDR3 DNA: TGTGCCAGCAGTTTATACGGGGCTGAAAACACCATATATTTT. Protein: CASSLYGAENTIYF. The whole variable domain, filled in from reference TRBV28 and TRBJ1-3, reads DVKVTQSSRYLVKRTGEKVFLECVQDMDHENMFWYRQDPGLGLRLIYFSYDVKMKEKGDIPEGYSVSREKKERFSLILESASTNQTSMYLCASSLYGAENTIYFGEGSWLTVV.

In its sample, this clonotype was seen many times. The chain couples TRBV2 to TRBJ1-1; D remains ambiguous. Per the germline V gene, CDR1 is SNHLY and CDR2 is FYNNEI. This CDR3 has 12 amino acids. The V and J ends lost 7 bases and 4 bases respectively, with 10 bases between them. This CDR3 reads CASNTGPTEAFF. The CDR3 coding sequence is TGTGCCAGCAACACGGGCCCCACTGAAGCTTTCTTT.

Ten or more counts support this clonotype. One junction end disagrees with the germline gene, perhaps due to a read error. This chain joins TRBV4-2 and TRBJ2-5, with D unresolved. Germline V gene data show CDR1 as LGHNA and CDR2 as YNFKEQ. There are 15 residues in the CDR3. In nucleotides, the CDR3 is TGTGCCAGCAGCCAAGACCCACGGACGGAAGAGAGCCAGTACTTC. It encodes CASSQDPRTEESQYF.

The rearrangement links TRBV6-5 to TRBJ1-1; D gene unclear. The CDR3 runs 13 residues. Germline V lookup: CDR1 MNHEY, CDR2 SVGAGI. The V end was cut by 3 bases, the J end by 7 bases, with 12 bases between. The CDR3 coding sequence is TGTGCCAGCAGTTATCGAGGGATCGGTGAAGCTTTCTTT. Protein sequence: CASSYRGIGEAFF.

V usage is TRBV12-3 or TRBV12-4 and J usage is TRBJ2-6; 7 bases are a match to TRBD2. V shed 2 bases and J 0 bases; nucleotides not matched to a gene: 4. CDR3 size: 17 residues. This CDR3 reads CASSLWGRDSGANVLTF. CDR3 nucleotide sequence: TGTGCCAGCAGTTTATGGGGGAGGGACTCTGGGGCCAACGTCCTGACTTTC.

The V call is TRBV6-5, the J call TRBJ2-7; D might be TRBD2 (6 bases). The CDR3 loop spans 15 amino acids. Germline V gene data show CDR1 as MNHEY and CDR2 as SVGAGI. V dropped 0 bases and J dropped 2 bases, with 11 bases sitting between them. In nucleotides, the CDR3 is TGTGCCAGCAGTTACTCGGCGGGGCCGACCTACGAGCAGTACTTC. It encodes CASSYSAGPTYEQYF.

In this sample, this clonotype turned up many times. This rearrangement joins TRBV30 to TRBJ2-7; D assignment may be TRBD1 or TRBD2 (5 bases each). Germline CDR1 is GTSNPN and CDR2 is SVGIG (reference sequence). V lost 2 bases to trimming and J lost 5 bases, with 13 bases between them. This CDR3 spans 13 amino acids. CDR3 sequence: CAWSLGTDDEQYF. CDR3 bases: TGTGCCTGGAGTCTAGGGACCGACGACGAGCAGTACTTC.

This clonotype was seen many times. The chain couples TRBV12-3 or TRBV12-4 to TRBJ1-6; 8 positions agree with TRBD1. V shed 5 bases, J shed 7 bases, and the junction held 4 bases outside the gene matches. The CDR3 spans 14 residues. The CDR3 coding sequence is TGTGCCAGCAGTCAGGGGGCGGGAAATTCACCCCTCCACTTT. It codes for CASSQGAGNSPLHF.